This T cell receptor beta chain was identified in a study of blood T cell repertoires in COVID-19. As originally analysed: Counts of nucleated cells, estimated from reference gene primer amplification, were obtained. Sequenced by immunoSEQ multiplex PCR; TCRdb stores in-frame clones only, minus some. Clonal size and the V and J genes are those of that table, whereas D and trimming came from the DNA. The table lists approximately 240,000 clones, just under 85% of them singletons. Germline assignment: CDR1 MDHEN and CDR2 SYDVKM. The ends were cut back, 5 bases at V and 0 bases at J, with 14 bases in the middle. The CDR3 extends over 15 amino acids.

The specimen was PBMCs or T cells enriched from blood (not recorded which). The clonotype was recovered from a middle-aged woman with acute COVID-19. The chain has TRBV28 and TRBJ2-7, with D tentatively TRBD2 (5 bases). The CDR3 DNA reads as TGTGCCAGCAGTAACATTCACACTAGCTCCTACGAGCAGTACTTC. Residues: CASSNIHTSSYEQYF.